The rows below give T cell receptor beta chains drawn from one sample of a study of human T cells and chemical hapten exposure. One entry per CDR3 protein, called by TCRdb with MiXCR from the RACE reads. The sample has 95,000 to 150,000 distinct CDR3 sequences; approximately 13% are singletons. The sample here was whole blood, taken in connection with sensitization to the hapten diphenylcyclopropenone (DPC). The receptors come from a man aged 18 to 30 with alopecia areata. Some clones in this sample may be carry-over from other donors' samples. CDR3s include the opening cysteine and the closing phenylalanine or tryptophan. A D gene is named only where the DNA matches it firmly. The listing skips clone size in some rows; elsewhere it reads once, few, many or a size class.

j_call: TRBJ1-4; v_call: TRBV18; clone_size: -; d_call: -; cdr3_nt: TGTGCCAGCTCACTCGATACAGGAGGGGCGATAGCAACTAATGAAAAACTGTTTTTT; cdr3_aa: CASSLDTGGAIATNEKLFF
j_call: TRBJ1-4; v_call: TRBV4-1; clone_size: -; d_call: -; cdr3_nt: TGCGCCAGCAGCCACCCCGGACGGACGAATGAAAAACTGTTTTTT; cdr3_aa: CASSHPGRTNEKLFF
j_call: TRBJ1-1; v_call: TRBV20-1; clone_size: few; d_call: -; cdr3_nt: TGCAGTGCTAGAAGACAGGAGAACACTGAAGCTTTCTTT; cdr3_aa: CSARRQENTEAFF
j_call: TRBJ2-1; v_call: TRBV19; clone_size: few; d_call: TRBD1; cdr3_nt: TGTGCCAGTAGTATAGCCAGGGGGAATGAGCAGTTCTTC; cdr3_aa: CASSIARGNEQFF
j_call: TRBJ1-6; v_call: TRBV9; clone_size: -; d_call: -; cdr3_nt: TGTGCCAGCAGCCTCGGGGGCAATGATTCACCCCTCCACTTT; cdr3_aa: CASSLGGNDSPLHF
j_call: TRBJ2-3; v_call: TRBV4-3; clone_size: -; d_call: TRBD1; cdr3_nt: TGCGCCAGCAGCCGAGGGACAGGGGTGGGCACAGATACGCAGTATTTT; cdr3_aa: CASSRGTGVGTDTQYF
j_call: TRBJ2-1; v_call: TRBV28; clone_size: -; d_call: TRBD1; cdr3_nt: TGTGCCACCGAGGACAGGGGGCTTTTCAATGAGCAGTTCTTC; cdr3_aa: CATEDRGLFNEQFF
j_call: TRBJ2-3; v_call: TRBV2; clone_size: few; d_call: TRBD2; cdr3_nt: TGTGCCAGCAGCGGAGTTAGCGGGACTAGCACAGATACGCAGTATTTT; cdr3_aa: CASSGVSGTSTDTQYF
j_call: TRBJ1-1; v_call: TRBV5-1; clone_size: -; d_call: -; cdr3_nt: TGCGCCAGCAGAGCCGACAGCATCACTGAAGCTTTCTTT; cdr3_aa: CASRADSITEAFF
j_call: TRBJ1-1; v_call: TRBV6-6; clone_size: few; d_call: -; cdr3_nt: TGTGCCAGCAGTTACGGGGACGGGCCGGGGAACACTGAAGCTTTCTTT; cdr3_aa: CASSYGDGPGNTEAFF
j_call: TRBJ2-3; v_call: TRBV5-1; clone_size: few; d_call: -; cdr3_nt: TGCGCCAGCAGCTTGGGGGAGGTTACAGATACGCAGTATTTT; cdr3_aa: CASSLGEVTDTQYF
j_call: TRBJ1-3; v_call: TRBV5-1; clone_size: few; d_call: -; cdr3_nt: TGCGCCAGCAGCTTGGGCTTATCAGGAAACACCATATATTTT; cdr3_aa: CASSLGLSGNTIYF
j_call: TRBJ2-3; v_call: TRBV28; clone_size: few; d_call: -; cdr3_nt: TGTGCCAGCAGTCCCCGGGGGGCGGGTAGCACAGATACGCAGTATTTT; cdr3_aa: CASSPRGAGSTDTQYF
j_call: TRBJ2-1; v_call: TRBV18; clone_size: few; d_call: TRBD1; cdr3_nt: TGTGCCAGCTCACCGCTCGGGACAGGGGCGAACAATGAGCAGTTCTTC; cdr3_aa: CASSPLGTGANNEQFF
j_call: TRBJ1-2; v_call: TRBV7-3; clone_size: -; d_call: TRBD1; cdr3_nt: TGTGCCAGCAGCCGGGACAGCAACTATGGCTACACCTTC; cdr3_aa: CASSRDSNYGYTF
j_call: TRBJ2-3; v_call: TRBV11-2; clone_size: few; d_call: -; cdr3_nt: TGTGCCAGCAGCTCGGCAGGGCGAACAGATACGCAGTATTTT; cdr3_aa: CASSSAGRTDTQYF
j_call: TRBJ1-5; v_call: TRBV5-4; clone_size: few; d_call: TRBD1; cdr3_nt: TGTGCCAGCAGCTCTGGGCTCCGGGACAGAGGTTATAGCAATCAGCCCCAGCATTTT; cdr3_aa: CASSSGLRDRGYSNQPQHF
j_call: TRBJ1-2; v_call: TRBV7-9; clone_size: many; d_call: -; cdr3_nt: TGTGCCAGCAGCCCCGGGCAGGGTACCGCTGGCTACACCTTC; cdr3_aa: CASSPGQGTAGYTF
j_call: TRBJ2-3; v_call: TRBV5-5; clone_size: few; d_call: -; cdr3_nt: TGTGCCAGCGATCCGGGACCCACAGATACGCAGTATTTT; cdr3_aa: CASDPGPTDTQYF
j_call: TRBJ1-3; v_call: TRBV6-5; clone_size: many; d_call: -; cdr3_nt: TGTGCCAGCACCCCCCTTGCCGGCGGAAACACCATATATTTT; cdr3_aa: CASTPLAGGNTIYF
j_call: TRBJ2-7; v_call: TRBV20-1; clone_size: few; d_call: -; cdr3_nt: TGCAGTGCTCCGGGACGGACTTACGAGCAGTACTTC; cdr3_aa: CSAPGRTYEQYF
j_call: TRBJ2-4; v_call: TRBV6-5; clone_size: -; d_call: TRBD1; cdr3_nt: TGTGCCAGCAGTAGGGACAGAAACATTCAGTACTTC; cdr3_aa: CASSRDRNIQYF
j_call: TRBJ2-7; v_call: TRBV11-2; clone_size: few; d_call: TRBD2; cdr3_nt: TGTGCCAGCAGCACCCAAGCGGGGAGCTACGAGCAGTACTTC; cdr3_aa: CASSTQAGSYEQYF